The TCR beta chain described here comes from a study of cytomegalovirus exposure and HLA in healthy donors. With regard to this clone: The antigen remains undetermined.

Amplification used 60 Vbeta primers and 13 Jbeta primers. In the study's own analysis: A later analysis counted 80 million or so unique TCR beta chains, around 10 million shared. Some clones are missing from TCRdb's copy, which holds only in-frame ones; the method was immunoSEQ multiplex PCR. From that table come the V and J calls and clone size; the DNA was used to work out D and trimming. The table includes approximately 150,000 clones, around 80% detected once. General study points: Specificity of a few CMV-associated chains for CMV antigens was verified in vitro.

The germline V gene has CDR1 MDHEN and CDR2 SYDVKM. The CDR3 consists of 19 residues. The V gene end was trimmed by 4 bases and the J gene end by 5 bases; junction bases not matched to a gene: 19. Sequencing input: PBMCs. This TCR came from a female donor in good health and CMV-seronegative. The V gene is TRBV28, the J gene TRBJ1-5; 8 bases fit TRBD1. CDR3 residues: CASSSYDIGRTGSDQPQHF. The CDR3, as DNA: TGTGCCAGCAGTTCGTACGACATCGGTAGGACAGGGTCCGATCAGCCCCAGCATTTT.